The T cell receptor beta chain under discussion was sequenced for a study of T cell responses to AZD1222 COVID-19 vaccine (dated by TCRdb to the early 2020s). About the full investigation: AZD1222 recipients with second doses at about 4 weeks or about 12 weeks were pooled, because spike-specific TCR depth and breadth did not differ between schedules. A total of 230 to 250 trial participants underwent TCR sequencing, of whom 207 received two doses of AZD1222 and approximately 25 received two doses of the MenACWY control vaccine. Enrollment into the trials was organized by age into subgroups of 18-55, 56-69 and 70-plus years, and those subgroups contained approximately 150, 30 and 60 TCR-sequenced participants, respectively.

This sample's time point label indicates: baseline before first vaccination. Vaccinee samples were obtained from the UK trials COV001 and COV002, which included a single-blind randomized controlled phase 2/3 trial of AZD1222 (ChAdOx1 nCoV-19) in healthy adults. For TCRbeta chain sequencing, PBMC samples from trial participants were taken at day 0 and at day 28 after the second dose. Concerning this clone itself: Its antigen remains unidentified. No clone much larger than this one lies a single base away; base qualities are absent.

Including cysteine and phenylalanine, the CDR3 has 13 amino acids. Of all the DNA, just the CDR3 is kept, 39 bases in frame from base 1. Via the germline V gene, CDR1 is SGHTA and CDR2 FQGTGA. The junction shows trimming of 6 bases on V and 5 bases on J, plus 13 bases between the germline ends. What the authors observed across the whole study: Conclusions about previously exposed vaccinees are limited, since just a handful of AZD1222 recipients were seropositive for SARS-CoV-2 at baseline. Reportedly, almost half of the unique spike-specific TCRs recognized epitopes lying outside the regions that are mutated in the B.1.351 and B.1.1.7 variants. CD4 TCRs associated with the vaccine covered the entire spike protein, and the dominant responses were in regions 160-218 and 743-854. The 56-69-year group was small, and its depth increase did not reach significance, likely because of low power. No day 14 peak-response samples were available, so repertoires were characterized only after the peak T cell response. A significant rise in spike-specific TCR breadth and depth was observed after two AZD1222 doses relative to day 0 and relative to MenACWY recipients. Participants were mostly white British, with more females than males. The authors suggested clonal diversity may have been underestimated.

The CDR3 regions of human TCRbeta chains were analyzed by immunosequencing. The authors' pipeline ran thus. Repertoire TCRs were checked for matches against a reference library of SARS-CoV-2-specific TCRs that had been generated using the MIRA antigen-specificity platform. Breadth was defined as the fraction of unique TCRs that were SARS-CoV-2-associated. Depth was defined as the fraction of total T cells that were SARS-CoV-2-associated. Using the MIRA data, each spike-specific TCR was assigned both to the spike region to which the TCR was reactive and to a CD4 or CD8 class. Log10-transformed breadth and depth values were compared by one-way ANOVA with Sidak's multiple comparisons tests. This is the immuneACCESS table as TCRdb keeps it, with only in-frame sequences that have V and J called. A part of the clones is gone; compared with another copy, unresolved V genes explain less than half, and the rest is unexplained. That table is the source of V, J and clone size, and D and trimming were worked out from the DNA. The sample table lists about 120,000 clones, 75% to 90% of them with a count of one. The ten largest account for 2.4% of the sample.

The material sequenced was peripheral blood, taken on day 0 of AZD1222 vaccination. Here the chain combines TRBV7-3 and TRBJ1-1; tentative D gene TRBD1, with 6 bases matching. The source is an adult in good health. The CDR3 loop reads CASRDSPRTEAFF. Here is the DNA: TGTGCCAGCAGGGACAGCCCGAGGACTGAAGCTTTCTTT.